This T cell receptor beta chain was recovered during a study of T cells after posttransplantation cyclophosphamide. This clone was detected many times. Its antigen remains unidentified. A marrow graft followed busulfan-fludarabine conditioning, with cyclophosphamide on days +3 and +4. The V segment lost 3 bases and the J segment 4 bases; nucleotides outside the gene matches: 8. This CDR3 has 16 amino acids. Germline CDR1 MGHDK, CDR2 SYGVNS. Findings of the study overall: Recipient CMV seropositivity and CMV reactivation strongly tracked TRB clonality. Later post-transplant blood repertoires were often dominated by donor CD8+ memory clones. Skin or GI-infiltrating T cells shared few TRB sequences with blood.

The assay was immunoSEQ multiplex PCR, and TCRdb's table has in-frame clones only and misses some. Singletons are absent from the sample, which has under 15,000 clones. The V call is TRBV25-1, the J call TRBJ1-5; 8 bases agree with TRBD1. The sample in question was PBMCs, obtained after allogeneic stem cell transplant with posttransplant cyclophosphamide. This TCR was recovered from a female patient in her thirties or forties who received an allogeneic stem cell transplant from a related donor, was CMV-positive, and had acute GVHD only. A subset of T cells may come from the graft donor. CDR3 sequence reads: CASSDGNRGRNQPQHF. The CDR3 DNA is TGTGCCAGCAGTGATGGAAACAGGGGGAGGAATCAGCCCCAGCATTTT.